Below, one TCR beta chain is given with its context. This clonotype has just a few counts. Its antigen specificity is not known. Base quality data are lacking; no much larger clone is found one base away. The sample belongs to a study of tumor and adjacent non-tumor tissue in lung cancer (dated 2018 in TCRdb). Context from the whole study: The cohort included some twelve adenocarcinoma, a couple of squamous cell carcinoma and 1 small cell lung cancer patients. The roughly 15 patients were aged about 30 to 76 years, included about 10 men and 5 women, and had TNM stage I to III disease. Sequencing produced fewer than 150,000,000 productive TCRbeta reads in total, an average of approximately 4.5 million reads per sample. The study compared bulk TCRbeta repertoires between lung tumor tissue and matched distant non-tumor lung tissue from 15 or so lung cancer patients. For each patient, one tumor sample and one normal lung sample were taken, giving some 33 paired specimens that underwent TCRbeta CDR3 sequencing. Overall results and qualifications from the work: Only roughly 14 patients were in the cohort, and the authors stated that larger samples and more detailed clinical data are needed. Neither the sequencing platform nor unique molecular identifiers are named or mentioned anywhere in the methods. The top 100 clones accounted for a significantly larger cumulative portion of the repertoire in normal lung than in tumor tissue. TCR diversity (inverse Simpson) was significantly higher in tumor than in normal lung tissue (roughly 430 vs 170, P = 0.0075, Mann-Whitney U test). Peripheral blood was not sequenced, so blood TCRbeta repertoires were not examined in the lung cancer patients of the study. TCR diversity was significantly higher in younger patients, and higher tumor TCR diversity was associated with shorter overall and disease-free survival.

RNA was isolated from bulk unsorted tissue, and RNA quality was assessed with a NanoDrop ND-1000 and an Agilent 2100. Newly diagnosed lung cancer patients without prior chemotherapy who had been admitted for thoracic surgery in China between August and November 2014 were enrolled as donors. The study excluded patients who had received radiotherapy or chemotherapy before or who had another cancer at the same time. Surgical tissue pieces of about 1-2.1 cm3 were preserved in RNAlater solution and stored at -80 °C until use. Unmatched junction bases come to 16, with V trimmed by 0 bases and J by 0 bases. The CDR3 covers 20 residues, taking in both the cysteine and the phenylalanine. Only CDR3 DNA remains: 60 bases, in frame from the first base. From the germline V gene (reference sequence), CDR1 is DFQATT and CDR2 is SNEGSKA. Library generation was performed with multiplex PCR. Sequencing was performed on an Illumina HiSeq 2500. TCRbeta libraries were constructed through three rounds of nested PCR with primers (Table S4) according to protocols adapted from ARM-PCR. Before sequencing, PCR products of 200-500 bp were cut from the gel and purified using the QIAquick gel extraction kit. The source study handled its data this way. Reads were cleaned using Trimmomatic, were merged into complete CDR3 sequences using FLASH, and were assigned to V(D)J germline segments using MiTCR. VDJtools was used to compute clonal diversity as the inverse Simpson's index. In-frame sequences without a premature stop codon were defined as productive reads. TCRdb trimmed the raw reads at Q25, called clones with MiXCR and kept productive beta chains. CDR3 protein duplicates are merged, each entry listing the most common genes and DNA. The V and J calls shown here were made by TCRdb, not taken from the authors' results. Counted in this sample were around 70,000 distinct CDR3 sequences; 50% to 60% of them appeared once. In total, the top ten clones hold 20% to 25% of the sample.

The receptor comes from a man over 45 with non-small cell lung cancer. The chain joins TRBV20-1 to TRBJ2-2; 7 bases in between match TRBD1. Sequencing used lung tumor tissue. The DNA sequence is as follows: TGCAGTGCTAGAGATCCCCGGGACAGTCGATCCATCGCGAACACCGGGGAGCTGTTTTTT. This codes for CSARDPRDSRSIANTGELFF.